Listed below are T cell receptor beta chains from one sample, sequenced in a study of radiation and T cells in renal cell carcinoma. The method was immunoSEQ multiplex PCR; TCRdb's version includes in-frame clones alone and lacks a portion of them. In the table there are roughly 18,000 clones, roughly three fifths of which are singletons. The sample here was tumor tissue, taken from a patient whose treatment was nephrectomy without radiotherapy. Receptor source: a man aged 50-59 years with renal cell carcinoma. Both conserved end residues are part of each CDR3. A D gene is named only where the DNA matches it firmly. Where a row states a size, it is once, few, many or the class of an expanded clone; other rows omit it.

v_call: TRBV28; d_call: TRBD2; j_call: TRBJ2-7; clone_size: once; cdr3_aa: CASSLGGAMNEQYF; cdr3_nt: TGTGCCAGCAGTTTGGGAGGGGCGATGAACGAGCAGTACTTC
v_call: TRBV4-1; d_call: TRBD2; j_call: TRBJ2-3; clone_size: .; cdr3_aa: CASSLGLAEGEDTQYF; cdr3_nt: TGCGCCAGCAGCCTAGGACTAGCGGAGGGGGAAGATACGCAGTATTTT
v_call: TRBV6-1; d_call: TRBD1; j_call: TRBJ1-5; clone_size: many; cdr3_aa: CASSWRQGSRQPQHF; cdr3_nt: TGTGCCAGCAGTTGGCGACAGGGGAGTCGGCAGCCCCAGCATTTT
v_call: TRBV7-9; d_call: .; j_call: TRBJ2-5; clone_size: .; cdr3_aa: CASSLNSQYQETQYF; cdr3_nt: TGTGCCAGCAGCTTAAACAGCCAGTACCAAGAGACCCAGTACTTC
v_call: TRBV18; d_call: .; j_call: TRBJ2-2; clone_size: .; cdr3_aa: CASSRGNTGELFF; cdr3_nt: TGTGCCAGTTCCCGTGGGAACACCGGGGAGCTGTTTTTT
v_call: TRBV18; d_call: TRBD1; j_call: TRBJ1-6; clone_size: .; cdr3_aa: CASSRQGTDSPLHF; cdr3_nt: TGTGCCAGCTCACGACAGGGAACTGATTCACCCCTCCACTTT
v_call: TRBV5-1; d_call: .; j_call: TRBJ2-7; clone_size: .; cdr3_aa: CASSSLAGSSYEQYF; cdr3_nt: TGCGCCAGCAGCTCCCTGGCAGGGAGCTCCTACGAGCAGTACTTC
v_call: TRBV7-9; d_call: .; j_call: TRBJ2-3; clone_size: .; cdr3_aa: CASSLGRSADTQYF; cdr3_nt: TGTGCCAGCAGCTTAGGCAGGAGCGCAGATACGCAGTATTTT
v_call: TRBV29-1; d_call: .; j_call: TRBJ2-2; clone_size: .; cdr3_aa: CSVEVSRQWTGELFF; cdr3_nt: TGCAGCGTTGAAGTCTCGCGACAGTGGACCGGGGAGCTGTTTTTT
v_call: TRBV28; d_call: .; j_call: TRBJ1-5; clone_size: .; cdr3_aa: CASSLRALDQPQHF; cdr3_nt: TGTGCCAGCAGTTTAAGGGCGCTGGATCAGCCCCAGCATTTT
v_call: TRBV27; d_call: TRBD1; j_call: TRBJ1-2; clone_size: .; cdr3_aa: CASSFLDRNYGYTF; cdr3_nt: TGTGCCAGCAGTTTCCTGGACAGGAACTATGGCTACACCTTC
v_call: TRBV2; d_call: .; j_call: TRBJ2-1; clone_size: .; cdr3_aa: CASSGAGEEQFF; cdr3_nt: TGTGCCAGCAGTGGTGCGGGTGAGGAGCAGTTCTTC
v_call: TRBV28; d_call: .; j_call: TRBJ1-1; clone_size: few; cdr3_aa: CASSIREEAFF; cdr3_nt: TGTGCCAGCAGTATCAGGGAGGAAGCTTTCTTT
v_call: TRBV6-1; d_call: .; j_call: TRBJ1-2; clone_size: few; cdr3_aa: CASGKMRSGDGYTF; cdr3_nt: TGTGCCAGCGGGAAGATGAGATCAGGGGATGGCTACACCTTC
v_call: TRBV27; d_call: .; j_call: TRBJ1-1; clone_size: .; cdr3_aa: CASSSWQGTTEAFF; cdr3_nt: TGTGCCAGCAGTTCGTGGCAGGGGACCACTGAAGCTTTCTTT
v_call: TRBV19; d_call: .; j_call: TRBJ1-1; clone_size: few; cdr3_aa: CATRGTMNTEAFF; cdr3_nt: TGTGCCACGAGGGGGACAATGAACACTGAAGCTTTCTTT
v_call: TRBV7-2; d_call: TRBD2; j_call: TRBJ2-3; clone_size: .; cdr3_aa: CASSESGRSTDTQYF; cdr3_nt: TGTGCCAGCAGCGAGAGCGGGAGAAGCACAGATACGCAGTATTTT